This passage covers 32 T cell receptor beta chains from one sample sequenced in a study of T cells in Graves' hyperthyroidism and ophthalmopathy. From RNA transcripts, TCR beta CDR3 regions were amplified. Initially, a first-round RT-PCR of the TCR CDR3 employed the HTBI primer set. MiXCR, run by TCRdb on the multiplex PCR reads, gives a single entry per CDR3 protein. The sample contains hundreds of thousands of distinct CDR3 sequences, 13% to 15% of which appear only once. Sequencing was performed on blood. These receptors came from a woman under 30 with Graves' hyperthyroidism.

This clonotype came up many times. CDR3 in amino acids: CASSYGGGWEFASYNEQFF. CDR3 DNA: TGTGCCAGCAGTTATGGGGGCGGATGGGAATTTGCATCCTACAATGAGCAGTTCTTC. The chain combines TRBV27 with TRBJ2-1; D is possibly TRBD1 (6 bases). The germline gives CDR1 MNHEY, CDR2 SMNVEV (reference sequence). There are 19 residues in the CDR3. V lost 4 bases and J lost 1, with 23 bases in between.

The chain combines TRBV12-3 or TRBV12-4 with TRBJ1-5; tentatively, D is TRBD1 (5 bases). There are 14 residues in the CDR3. Trimming removed 3 bases at V and 6 bases at J, with 12 bases between. CDR3 coding DNA: TGTGCCAGCAGTTTGGTGGGGGAGGCTCAGCCCCAGCATTTT. Encoded protein: CASSLVGEAQPQHF.

This clonotype has ten or more counts. This rearrangement joins TRBV3-1 to TRBJ2-3, with D perhaps TRBD1 (6 bases). The CDR3 runs 16 residues. Germline CDR1 reads LGHDT; CDR2 reads YNNKEL (reference sequence). Trimming took 5 bases from V and 2 from J, leaving 17 bases between them. CDR3 nucleotides: TGTGCCAGCAGCACATACAGGGTAGGACCCACAGATACGCAGTATTTT. Amino acids: CASSTYRVGPTDTQYF.

The J gene is TRBJ1-2, the V gene TRBV6-1; TRBD1 matches 7 bases. Germline V gives CDR1 MNHNS, CDR2 SASEGT. The CDR3 contains 15 residues. V lost 5 bases, J lost 0 bases, and 6 bases stayed unmatched. CDR3 protein: CASSTGTDTNYGYTF. CDR3 nucleotide sequence: TGTGCCAGCAGTACCGGGACAGATACTAACTATGGCTACACCTTC.

This clonotype was observed a few times. This chain connects TRBV28 to TRBJ1-4; D is unclear. The V end was cut by 6 bases, the J end by 3 bases, with 11 bases between. The CDR3 covers 14 residues. Germline V gene data show CDR1 as MDHEN and CDR2 as SYDVKM. The CDR3 DNA follows: TGTGCCAGCAGCCCGGGGTCATCTAATGAAAAACTGTTTTTT. Protein sequence: CASSPGSSNEKLFF. Full variable domain (rest looked up from reference TRBV28 and TRBJ1-4): DVKVTQSSRYLVKRTGEKVFLECVQDMDHENMFWYRQDPGLGLRLIYFSYDVKMKEKGDIPEGYSVSREKKERFSLILESASTNQTSMYLCASSPGSSNEKLFFGSGTQLSVL.

Ten or more counts support this clonotype. The V and J genes are TRBV20-1 and TRBJ1-2; 7 nucleotides align to TRBD1. The CDR3 loop spans 14 amino acids. V dropped 4 bases and J dropped 7; count of bases not matched to a gene: 12. Germline V gene lookup returns CDR1 DFQATT and CDR2 SNEGSKA (reference sequence). CDR3 in amino acids: CSAKQGRRHAGYTF. The CDR3 DNA sequence: TGCAGTGCTAAACAGGGGAGACGGCATGCTGGCTACACCTTC.

This clonotype was seen ten or more times. This sequence joins TRBV7-2 and TRBJ2-7; a weak D match, TRBD2 (5 bases). This CDR3 region has 13 residues. Trimming left V 5 bases short and J 2 bases short, with 10 bases between. Germline V gene sequence: CDR1 SGHTA, CDR2 FQGNSA. The CDR3: CASSPPGTYEQYF. The CDR3, as DNA: TGTGCCAGCAGCCCGCCGGGAACCTACGAGCAGTACTTC.

The gene calls are TRBV12-3 or TRBV12-4 and TRBJ2-5; TRBD2 matches at 7 bases. The trim removed 6 bases at V and 4 bases at J, leaving 8 bases unmatched. The CDR3 spans 14 residues. The DNA for the CDR3 is TGTGCCAGCAGGTATACTAGCGCGGGAGAGACCCAGTACTTC. As protein: CASRYTSAGETQYF.

The V and J genes are TRBV20-1 and TRBJ1-3; D is possibly TRBD1 (5 bases). Germline CDR1 DFQATT, CDR2 SNEGSKA (reference sequence). The CDR3 totals 15 residues. V shed 1 base and J shed 0 bases, with 10 bases lying between them. The CDR3 sequence: CSARGQPYSGNTIYF. The CDR3 DNA sequence: TGCAGTGCTAGAGGACAGCCTTACTCTGGAAACACCATATATTTT.

This clonotype was observed a handful of times. V gene TRBV19 combines with J gene TRBJ2-3; tentatively, D is TRBD2 (5 bases). V lost 6 bases and J lost 6, with 22 bases in between. Germline values: CDR1 LNHDA, CDR2 SQIVND (reference sequence). The CDR3 extends over 16 amino acids. CDR3 sequence (DNA): TGTGCCAGTAGATCCTCCACTGGTGGGAGTTATGATACGCAGTATTTT. Amino acids: CASRSSTGGSYDTQYF. The variable domain in full, completed from reference TRBV19 and TRBJ2-3, reads DGGITQSPKYLFRKEGQNVTLSCEQNLNHDAMYWYRQDPGQGLRLIYYSQIVNDFQKGDIAEGYSVSREKKESFPLTVTSAQKNPTAFYLCASRSSTGGSYDTQYFGPGTRLTVL.

Many counts were recorded for this clonotype. The chain joins TRBV7-9 to TRBJ1-2; D remains ambiguous. Germline CDR1 and CDR2: SEHNR and FQNEAQ (reference sequence). The CDR3 consists of 13 residues. V shed 0 bases and J shed 6 bases, with 8 bases lying between them. CDR3 sequence reads: CASSLANKDGYTF. The CDR3 DNA is TGTGCCAGCAGCTTAGCGAACAAAGATGGCTACACCTTC.

Concerning this clonotype: One end of the junction varies from germline; a read error may be responsible. The chain joins TRBV4-3 to TRBJ2-3, with D possibly TRBD2 on 5 matching bases. CDR1 is LGHNA and CDR2 is YSLEER in the germline V gene. The CDR3 is made up of 15 amino acids. CDR3 in DNA: TGCACCAGCAGCCAAGGCGGGTCTAGCACAGATACGCAGTATTTT. Encoded protein: CTSSQGGSSTDTQYF.

The chain uses TRBV28 and TRBJ2-7; 9 bases agree with TRBD2. Germline lookup yields CDR1 MDHEN and CDR2 SYDVKM. The V and J ends lost 6 bases and 3 bases, in that order; junction bases with no gene match: 12. This CDR3 spans 16 amino acids. The CDR3 DNA reads as TGTGCCAGCAGCGCGAGACCGGGACTAGCAAGCTACGAGCAGTACTTC. Translation gives CASSARPGLASYEQYF.

This clonotype was found a few times. The rearrangement uses TRBV24-1 and TRBJ2-2; 11 bases are a match to TRBD2. This CDR3 comprises 18 residues. Trimming took 4 bases from V and 1 from J; bases not matched to a gene: 7. Germline V gives CDR1 KGHDR, CDR2 SFDVKD. CDR3 coding DNA: TGTGCCACCAGTGAGCCCGGGACTAGCGGACTGAACACCGGGGAGCTGTTTTTT. Amino acid sequence: CATSEPGTSGLNTGELFF.

This clonotype was seen ten or more times. The chain combines TRBV2 with TRBJ2-3; 7 nucleotides line up with TRBD2. Per germline, CDR1 SNHLY and CDR2 FYNNEI. The CDR3 length is 16 residues. After removal of 3 bases from V and 8 bases from J, the junction contained 14 bases not matched to a gene. CDR3 region: CASSEFRGRGVVTQYF. As DNA, the CDR3 is TGTGCCAGCAGTGAGTTTCGCGGGAGAGGGGTCGTTACGCAGTATTTT. Supplemented by reference TRBV2 and TRBJ2-3, the full variable domain reads EPEVTQTPSHQVTQMGQEVILRCVPISNHLYFYWYRQILGQKVEFLVSFYNNEISEKSEIFDDQFSVERPDGSNFTLKIRSTKLEDSAMYFCASSEFRGRGVVTQYFGPGTRLTVL.

This clonotype was seen many times. The J gene is TRBJ2-7, the V gene TRBV11-2; D gene uncertain. Germline lookup yields CDR1 SGHAT and CDR2 FQNNGV. V was shortened by 5 bases and J by 2 bases, with 10 bases between the two germline ends. This CDR3 region has 13 residues. The CDR3 nucleotides are TGTGCCAGCAGCAAGGACGGACCCTACGAGCAGTACTTC. This encodes CASSKDGPYEQYF.

V usage is TRBV7-9 and J usage is TRBJ1-5; TRBD1 agrees at 8 bases. The germline gives CDR1 SEHNR, CDR2 FQNEAQ (reference sequence). This CDR3 is built from 16 residues. V gave up 4 bases and J gave up 4 bases; unmatched junction bases: 9. The CDR3 DNA reads as TGTGCCAGCAGCTCGGGACAGGTAATCGGAAATCAGCCCCAGCATTTT. Protein sequence: CASSSGQVIGNQPQHF.

The V and J genes are TRBV7-9 and TRBJ1-3; the D gene is possibly TRBD1 (5 bases). Germline V gene data show CDR1 as SEHNR and CDR2 as FQNEAQ (reference sequence). Trimming pared 7 bases from V and 3 bases from J, leaving 10 bases between. The CDR3 consists of 13 residues. The CDR3 sequence: CASTRGGGNTIYF. In DNA form, the CDR3 reads TGTGCCAGCACCCGTGGGGGTGGAAACACCATATATTTT.

The table lists this clonotype with many counts. The rearrangement links TRBV10-3 to TRBJ1-1; no definite D call. The CDR3 is 13 amino acids. Trimming removed 5 bases from V and 4 bases from J, with 11 bases in between. The germline V gene encodes CDR1 ENHRY and CDR2 SYGVKD. The CDR3 here is CAISPGSGTEAFF. CDR3 nucleotides: TGTGCCATCAGTCCGGGCTCGGGCACTGAAGCTTTCTTT.

This clonotype has a count of ten or more. V is TRBV30 and J is TRBJ2-1; D unclear. This CDR3 has 14 amino acids. The V gene's germline CDR1 is GTSNPN and CDR2 SVGIG (reference sequence). V was trimmed by 2 bases and J by 0 bases, leaving 8 bases between them. For the CDR3, the DNA is TGTGCCTGGAGTCCTTCTTCCTCCTACAATGAGCAGTTCTTC. It encodes CAWSPSSSYNEQFF.

The chain joins TRBV7-9 to TRBJ1-1, with TRBD1 as a possible D gene (5 bases). The germline V and J ends were trimmed by 0 bases and 1 base, with 12 bases remaining between them. CDR1 and CDR2 (germline): SEHNR, FQNEAQ (reference sequence). CDR3 length: 16 amino acids. The DNA of the CDR3 is TGTGCCAGCAGCTTAGCTGGGACGGGAACGAACACTGAAGCTTTCTTT. Its translation is CASSLAGTGTNTEAFF.

The sample holds a few counts of this clonotype. This chain connects TRBV18 to TRBJ2-5, with TRBD1 identical over 7 bases. Trimming took 5 bases from V and 4 from J; bases not matched to a gene: 4. The CDR3 consists of 13 residues. Per the germline V gene, CDR1 is KGHSH and CDR2 is LQKENI. The CDR3 reads CASSAHRGETQYF. The DNA for the CDR3 is TGTGCCAGCTCAGCGCACAGGGGAGAGACCCAGTACTTC.

V gene TRBV12-3 or TRBV12-4 combines with J gene TRBJ2-5; 8 positions match TRBD2. The CDR3 is made up of 14 amino acids. Germline trimming cut 3 bases from V and 5 bases from J; bases unmatched to any gene: 5. CDR3 sequence: CASSFSGKGETQYF. The CDR3 DNA sequence: TGTGCCAGCAGTTTTAGCGGGAAGGGGGAGACCCAGTACTTC.

This clonotype was found a few times. The chain employs TRBV5-8 and TRBJ1-5; D is undetermined. Trimming removed 4 bases from V and 2 bases from J, with 16 bases in between. CDR3 length equals 16 residues. Germline assignment: CDR1 SGHTS and CDR2 YDEGEE. CDR3 bases: TGTGCCAGCAGCACGCCTCAATTCAAAGGCAATCAGCCCCAGCATTTT. It specifies CASSTPQFKGNQPQHF.

Notes on this clonotype: A much bigger clone sits one base away, suggesting this may be a read error. The J gene is TRBJ2-1, the V gene TRBV7-2; 7 bases are shared with TRBD1. The germline CDR1 and CDR2 sequences are SGHTA and FQGNSA. The CDR3 extends over 15 amino acids. CDR3 bases: TGTGCCAGCAGCGTTTCCGGGACAGCAGTCGATGAGCAGTCCTTC. Protein sequence: CASSVSGTAVDEQSF. Variable domain in full (rest from reference TRBV7-2 and TRBJ2-1): GAGVSQSPSNKVTEKGKDVELRCDPISGHTALYWYRQSLGQGLEFLIYFQGNSAPDKSGLPSDRFSAERTGGSVSTLTIQRTQQEDSAVYLCASSVSGTAVDEQSFGPGTRLTVL.

The sample holds a few counts of this clonotype. The chain combines TRBV6-1 with TRBJ2-7; D may be TRBD1 or TRBD2 (5 bases each). CDR3 length equals 15 residues. Germline CDR1 reads MNHNS; CDR2 reads SASEGT. The CDR3 region has the DNA TGTGCTACCCGGGTCCCCGGGGCCGCCCGACACGAGCAGTACTTC. Protein: CATRVPGAARHEQYF.

The genes are TRBV12-3 or TRBV12-4 and TRBJ2-1; TRBD2 might be the D (6 bases). V dropped 1 base and J dropped 4 bases, with 14 bases sitting between them. This CDR3 is 16 amino acids long. The CDR3 is CASSLGRGARYNEQFF. The CDR3 bases are TGTGCCAGCAGTTTAGGGCGGGGAGCCCGGTACAATGAGCAGTTCTTC.

This clonotype was seen once. The chain carries TRBV12-3 or TRBV12-4 and TRBJ2-1; 12 nucleotides line up with TRBD2. This CDR3 has 17 amino acids. Trimming took 1 base from V and 8 from J; bases not matched to a gene: 9. CDR3 coding DNA: TGTGCCAGCAGTTTAGACCCCCTAGCGGGAGGGGTTTATGAGCAGTTCTTC. Residues: CASSLDPLAGGVYEQFF.

The chain joins TRBV12-5 to TRBJ2-1; no clear D. V dropped 3 bases and J dropped 5 bases, with 11 bases sitting between them. The germline CDR1 and CDR2 sequences are LGHNT and FRNRAP. The CDR3 spans 14 residues. DNA of the CDR3: TGTGCTAGTGGTTTAGGTCTTTACCACAATGAGCAGTTCTTC. Its protein is CASGLGLYHNEQFF. Combining the CDR3 with reference TRBV12-5 and TRBJ2-1 gives the whole variable domain DARVTQTPRHKVTEMGQEVTMRCQPILGHNTVFWYRQTMMQGLELLAYFRNRAPLDDSGMPKDRFSAEMPDATLATLKIQPSEPRDSAVYFCASGLGLYHNEQFFGPGTRLTVL.

This clonotype appeared a few times. V is TRBV10-3 and J is TRBJ2-3; 15 bases map to TRBD2. Trimming at V came to 4 bases and at J to 5 bases, leaving 1 base not matched to a gene. The CDR3 spans 15 residues. CDR1 ENHRY and CDR2 SYGVKD come from the germline V gene. The CDR3 nucleotides are TGTGCCATCAGTGCGGGACTAGCGGGAGGAGATACGCAGTATTTT. It encodes CAISAGLAGGDTQYF.

This clonotype was counted many times. The chain couples TRBV20-1 to TRBJ2-7; weak D call: TRBD2 (6 bases). Germline V lookup: CDR1 DFQATT, CDR2 SNEGSKA (reference sequence). The germline V and J ends were trimmed by 6 bases and 4 bases, with 19 bases remaining between them. The CDR3 is 14 residues long. CDR3 in amino acids: CSAPAGTAIYEQYF. CDR3 nucleotides: TGCAGTGCCCCCGCCGGGACTGCGATTTACGAGCAGTACTTC.

This clonotype was counted between two and nine times. This chain links TRBV18 with TRBJ2-3, with 7 bases aligning to TRBD2. Trimming removed 7 bases from V and 3 bases from J; junction bases left unmatched: 7. The CDR3 runs 14 residues. CDR1 KGHSH and CDR2 LQKENI come from the germline V gene. The CDR3 coding sequence is TGTGCCAGCTACCGGGGAGGGGTAACAGATACGCAGTATTTT. It encodes CASYRGGVTDTQYF.